What follows are 15 T cell receptor beta chains derived from one specimen sequenced in a study of PD-1 blockade in classical Hodgkin lymphoma. Time point denoted: cycle 4 day 1 (C4D1), after less than 7 weeks of nivolumab. There was relapse after autologous stem cell transplantation in every patient, and there was variation in brentuximab vedotin exposure. Clones were sequenced by immunoSEQ multiplex PCR, and TCRdb holds only the in-frame ones, with some missing. Among 26,000 or so clones listed, over 60% were seen once. The specimen comprised peripheral blood mononuclear cells (PBMCs), sampled before the fourth cycle of nivolumab. The receptors derive from a human donor with classical Hodgkin lymphoma.

The rearrangement links TRBV25-1 to TRBJ1-6, with D possibly matching TRBD1 (6 bases). V shed 3 bases and J shed 6 bases, with 6 bases lying between them. Germline CDR1 is MGHDK and CDR2 is SYGVNS. The CDR3 runs 13 residues. The CDR3 here is CASSDRGNSPLHF. DNA of the CDR3: TGTGCCAGCAGTGACAGGGGTAATTCACCCCTCCACTTT.

This chain uses TRBV19 with TRBJ1-5; 9 nucleotides line up with TRBD1. Germline V CDR1 and CDR2: LNHDA, SQIVND (reference sequence). Unmatched junction bases numbered 8, after V lost 6 bases and J lost 5 bases. This CDR3 is 15 amino acids long. The CDR3 nucleotides are TGTGCCAGTAGCCGCCGGGACAGGGCGTATCAGCCCCAGCATTTT. This codes for CASSRRDRAYQPQHF.

The chain couples TRBV7-9 to TRBJ2-7; 10 bases line up with TRBD1. Per the germline V gene, CDR1 is SEHNR and CDR2 is FQNEAQ (reference sequence). This CDR3 contains 14 residues. V lost 5 bases, J lost 4 bases, and 5 bases stayed unmatched. The CDR3: CASSPGQGRYEQYF. CDR3 nucleotide sequence: TGTGCCAGCAGCCCGGGACAGGGGAGGTACGAGCAGTACTTC.

This clone showed up just once. The chain joins TRBV29-1 to TRBJ2-1; a possible D gene is TRBD1 (6 bases). CDR1 and CDR2 from the germline V gene are SQVTM and ANQGSEA. This CDR3 region has 12 residues. V lost 6 bases to trimming and J lost 7 bases, with 13 bases between them. This CDR3 is CSVLQGFNEQFF. CDR3 DNA: TGCAGCGTGTTACAGGGTTTTAATGAGCAGTTCTTC.

This clone was observed a few times. This chain links TRBV7-9 with TRBJ2-1; a weak D match, TRBD2 (6 bases). The V gene lost 7 bases and the J gene lost 5 bases, with 12 bases spanning the gap. This CDR3 region has 13 residues. Germline V gene sequence: CDR1 SEHNR, CDR2 FQNEAQ (reference sequence). The CDR3 nucleotides are TGTGCCAGCACCCGGGACTGGGACAATGAGCAGTTCTTC. This gives the protein CASTRDWDNEQFF.

This clone was seen a single time. This chain links TRBV19 with TRBJ1-4; D ambiguous. The CDR3 extends over 13 amino acids. V lost 8 bases, J lost 4 bases, and 11 bases lay in between. Germline V gene lookup returns CDR1 LNHDA and CDR2 SQIVND (reference sequence). In DNA form, the CDR3 reads TGTGCCAGTGTCGACGTACTTAATGAAAAACTGTTTTTT. Encoded protein: CASVDVLNEKLFF. The variable domain in full, completed from reference TRBV19 and TRBJ1-4, reads DGGITQSPKYLFRKEGQNVTLSCEQNLNHDAMYWYRQDPGQGLRLIYYSQIVNDFQKGDIAEGYSVSREKKESFPLTVTSAQKNPTAFYLCASVDVLNEKLFFGSGTQLSVL.

The chain recombines TRBV7-2 with TRBJ2-7; TRBD1 aligns across 8 bases. The CDR3 length is 16 residues. The V segment lost 4 bases and the J segment 3 bases; nucleotides outside the gene matches: 11. In germline, CDR1 is SGHTA, CDR2 FQGNSA. CDR3 protein: CASSSAPPGGFYEQYF. The CDR3 region has the DNA TGTGCCAGCAGCTCCGCCCCCCCAGGGGGCTTCTACGAGCAGTACTTC.

This clone showed up just a few times. The chain couples TRBV21-1 to TRBJ1-3; the table names TRBD1, a call not compared with the DNA. TRBV21-1 is a pseudogene locus. This CDR3 region has 19 residues. In DNA form, the CDR3 reads TGTGCCAGCAGCAAACCTCCGAAGGAGGGGGCGGCCTCTGGAAACACCATATATTTT. Translation: CASSKPPKEGAASGNTIYF.

V and J are TRBV5-8 and TRBJ2-4; the D is unclear. The CDR3 is 11 residues long. Germline V gene data show CDR1 as SGHTS and CDR2 as YDEGEE. Trimming removed 4 bases at V and 11 bases at J, with 10 bases between. The CDR3 DNA sequence: TGTGCCAGCAGCCCTCTGGGCTTTCAGTACTTC. Protein product: CASSPLGFQYF. The whole variable domain, filled in from reference TRBV5-8 and TRBJ2-4, reads EAGVTQSPTHLIKTRGQQATLRCSPISGHTSVYWYQQALGLGLQFLLWYDEGEERNRGNFPPRFSGRQFPNYSSELNVNALELEDSALYLCASSPLGFQYFGAGTRLSVL.

This clone has only one observation. The V call is TRBV15, the J call TRBJ2-2, with 10 bases fitting TRBD2. V was clipped by 1 base and J by 2 bases; unmatched bases: 4. Germline CDR1 and CDR2: LNHNV and YYDKDF (reference sequence). The CDR3 totals 17 residues. The CDR3 DNA is TGTGCCACCAGCAGAGGTAGCGGGGGGATAAACACCGGGGAGCTGTTTTTT. This translates into CATSRGSGGINTGELFF.

CDR3 residues: CASSGDLTSGNTIYF. CDR3 coding DNA: TGTGCCAGCAGTGGAGATCTAACCTCTGGAAACACCATATATTTT. The chain joins TRBV2 to TRBJ1-3; D uncertain. The CDR3 has 15 amino acids. In germline, CDR1 is SNHLY, CDR2 FYNNEI. Trimming pared 4 bases from V and 0 bases from J, leaving 10 bases between.

This clone was seen more than once but under ten times. This sequence joins TRBV10-3 and TRBJ1-1, with TRBD1 matching 8 bases. This CDR3 region has 13 residues. V gave up 3 bases and J gave up 11 bases; unmatched junction bases: 8. The germline V gene encodes CDR1 ENHRY and CDR2 SYGVKD. CDR3 bases: TGTGCCATCAGTGAAGACAGGGGCTTGGGCGCTTTCTTT. Translation: CAISEDRGLGAFF.

This chain links TRBV7-2 with TRBJ2-1, with 11 bases that match TRBD2. V lost 3 bases to trimming and J lost 8 bases; unmatched junction nucleotides: 9. Germline lookup yields CDR1 SGHTA and CDR2 FQGNSA. This CDR3 is 16 amino acids long. CDR3 sequence reads: CASSLQTSGMGDEQFF. The CDR3 DNA sequence: TGTGCCAGCAGCTTGCAGACTAGCGGGATGGGGGATGAGCAGTTCTTC.

The CDR3 reads CASSYSGTGFGDTQYF. CDR3 coding DNA: TGTGCCAGCAGCTATTCCGGGACAGGGTTTGGAGATACGCAGTATTTT. The chain employs TRBV5-4 and TRBJ2-3, with TRBD1 matching 9 bases. The germline V gene has CDR1 SGHNT and CDR2 YYREEE (reference sequence). The CDR3 sequence is 16 residues long. Trimming at V came to 3 bases and at J to 5 bases, leaving 10 bases not matched to a gene.

The chain uses TRBV7-3 and TRBJ2-5; 14 positions agree with TRBD2. This CDR3 is built from 19 residues. Germline CDR1 SGHTA, CDR2 FQGTGA. The V gene end was trimmed by 4 bases and the J gene end by 0 bases; junction bases not matched to a gene: 10. CDR3 loop: CASSSIAGTSGRDQETQYF. CDR3 coding DNA: TGTGCCAGCAGCTCCATTGCCGGGACTAGCGGGAGAGACCAAGAGACCCAGTACTTC.